One and the same sample provided the 11 T cell receptor beta chains below, sequenced in a study of T cells in localized non-small cell lung cancer. Sequenced by immunoSEQ multiplex PCR; TCRdb stores in-frame clones only, minus some. The sample includes approximately 76,000 clones, more than 70% seen only once; the top ten take approximately 9.7%. The source material was peripheral blood, sampled before any cancer treatment. The receptor source for this set is a female donor of 60 years or more with stage I lung adenocarcinoma.

The V call is TRBV28, the J call TRBJ2-7, with 8 bases fitting TRBD1. Looked up from germline, CDR1 is MDHEN and CDR2 is SYDVKM. The CDR3 has 12 amino acids. The V segment lost 8 bases and the J segment 9 bases; nucleotides outside the gene matches: 9. The CDR3 reads CASQQEQGGQYF. The CDR3 DNA is TGTGCCAGCCAACAAGAACAGGGGGGGCAGTACTTC.

The chain joins TRBV9 to TRBJ2-2; 8 bases are a match to TRBD2. Germline CDR1 is SGDLS and CDR2 is YYNGEE. V trimming: 6 bases; J trimming: 6 bases; junction bases outside the gene matches: 13. This CDR3 region has 16 residues. In DNA form, the CDR3 reads TGTGCCAGCAAGGGCAGAGGAGCGGGAGTCCCCGGGGAGCTGTTTTTT. Amino acid sequence: CASKGRGAGVPGELFF.

This rearrangement joins TRBV7-2 to TRBJ1-4; TRBD1 matches at 7 bases. The CDR3 totals 16 residues. Trimming took 5 bases from V and 3 from J; bases not matched to a gene: 9. Germline V lookup: CDR1 SGHTA, CDR2 FQGNSA. This CDR3 reads CASSKGPDRANEKLFF. In DNA form, the CDR3 reads TGTGCCAGCAGCAAAGGGCCCGACAGGGCTAATGAAAAACTGTTTTTT.

This chain joins TRBV2 and TRBJ2-1, with a possible D match to TRBD2 (6 bases). Trimming left V 10 bases short and J 5 bases short, with 15 bases between. Germline V lookup: CDR1 SNHLY, CDR2 FYNNEI. This CDR3 region has 13 residues. The CDR3 loop reads CATPTSLDNEQFF. CDR3 in DNA: TGTGCCACCCCGACTAGTTTGGACAATGAGCAGTTCTTC.

The chain recombines TRBV6-6 with TRBJ1-5; 8 nucleotides line up with TRBD1. With V trimmed by 7 bases and J by 7 bases, 6 bases remained unmatched. CDR3 size: 13 residues. CDR1 is MNHNY and CDR2 is SVGAGI in the germline V gene (reference sequence). This chain's CDR3 is CASNDRGRQPQHF. CDR3 DNA: TGTGCCAGCAATGACAGGGGCAGGCAGCCCCAGCATTTT.

The J gene is TRBJ1-5, the V gene TRBV5-7; 7 nucleotides line up with TRBD1. TRBV5-7 is annotated as an ORF whose role is uncertain. Germline trimming cut 2 bases from V and 6 bases from J; bases unmatched to any gene: 17. This CDR3 contains 18 residues. The CDR3 loop reads CASSFGEVTGTESQPQHF. CDR3 in DNA: TGTGCCAGCAGCTTTGGGGAGGTCACCGGGACAGAAAGTCAGCCCCAGCATTTT.

The genes are TRBV27 and TRBJ1-5; 8 positions match TRBD1. The trim removed 5 bases at V and 9 bases at J, leaving 12 bases unmatched. Germline CDR1 is MNHEY and CDR2 is SMNVEV (reference sequence). CDR3 length equals 15 residues. The CDR3 is CASSKSDRALSPQHF. The CDR3 nucleotides are TGTGCCAGCAGTAAATCGGACAGGGCCCTATCGCCCCAGCATTTT.

V usage is TRBV19 and J usage is TRBJ2-1; D possibly corresponds to TRBD1 (6 bases). This CDR3 is built from 14 residues. Germline V gives CDR1 LNHDA, CDR2 SQIVND (reference sequence). Between the trimmed V and J ends, which lost 1 base and 2 bases, there was a span of 6 bases. This CDR3 reads CASSIGTAYNEQFF. The CDR3 DNA is TGTGCCAGTAGTATAGGGACAGCCTACAATGAGCAGTTCTTC.

The chain recombines TRBV10-3 with TRBJ2-1; D possibly corresponds to TRBD1 (6 bases). The CDR3 contains 12 residues. Germline assignment: CDR1 ENHRY and CDR2 SYGVKD. The germline V and J ends were trimmed by 11 bases and 7 bases, with 15 bases remaining between them. CDR3 region: CAAALQGNEQFF. CDR3 nucleotide sequence: TGTGCCGCGGCTTTACAGGGAAATGAGCAGTTCTTC.

This chain connects TRBV28 to TRBJ2-7, with TRBD2 matching 14 bases. The V segment lost 6 bases and the J segment 9 bases; nucleotides outside the gene matches: 13. Germline lookup yields CDR1 MDHEN and CDR2 SYDVKM. The length of the CDR3 is 16 residues. The CDR3 loop is CASSPQGLAGDSGQYF. Here the CDR3 DNA reads TGTGCCAGCAGCCCCCAGGGACTAGCGGGAGATTCAGGGCAGTACTTC. The full variable domain, rest sourced from reference TRBV28 and TRBJ2-7, is DVKVTQSSRYLVKRTGEKVFLECVQDMDHENMFWYRQDPGLGLRLIYFSYDVKMKEKGDIPEGYSVSREKKERFSLILESASTNQTSMYLCASSPQGLAGDSGQYFGPGTRLTVT.

J is TRBJ1-5 and V is TRBV4-2; 10 bases align to TRBD1. The CDR3 is 17 amino acids. V shed 4 bases, J shed 0 bases, and the junction held 6 bases outside the gene matches. Germline loops: CDR1 LGHNA, CDR2 YNFKEQ. CDR3: CASSLGQGDPSNQPQHF. CDR3 DNA sequence: TGTGCCAGCAGCCTCGGACAGGGGGATCCTAGCAATCAGCCCCAGCATTTT.